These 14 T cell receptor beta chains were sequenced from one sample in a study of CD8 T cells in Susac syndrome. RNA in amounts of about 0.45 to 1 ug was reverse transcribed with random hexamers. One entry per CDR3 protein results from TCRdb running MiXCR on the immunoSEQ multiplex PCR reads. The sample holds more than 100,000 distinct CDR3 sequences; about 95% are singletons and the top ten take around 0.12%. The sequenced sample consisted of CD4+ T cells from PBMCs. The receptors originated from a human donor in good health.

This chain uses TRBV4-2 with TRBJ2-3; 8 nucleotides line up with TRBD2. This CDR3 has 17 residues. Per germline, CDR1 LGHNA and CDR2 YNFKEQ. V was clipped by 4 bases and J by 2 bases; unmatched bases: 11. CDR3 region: CASSPEAGTRPTDTQYF. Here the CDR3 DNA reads TGTGCCAGCAGCCCAGAAGCCGGGACTAGGCCCACAGATACGCAGTATTTT.

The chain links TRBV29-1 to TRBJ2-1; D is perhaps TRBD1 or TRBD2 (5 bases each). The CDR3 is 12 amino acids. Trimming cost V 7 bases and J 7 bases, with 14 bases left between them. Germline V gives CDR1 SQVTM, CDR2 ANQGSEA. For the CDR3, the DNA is TGCAGCGGCTCGGGACCCTCAAATGAGCAGTTCTTC. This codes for CSGSGPSNEQFF.

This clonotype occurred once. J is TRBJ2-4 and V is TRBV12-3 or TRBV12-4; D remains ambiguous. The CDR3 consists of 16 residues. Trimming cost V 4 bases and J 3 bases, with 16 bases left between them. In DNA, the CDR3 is TGTGCCAGCAGTTCCAGACATCGCTCTGACAAAAACATTCAGTACTTC. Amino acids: CASSSRHRSDKNIQYF.

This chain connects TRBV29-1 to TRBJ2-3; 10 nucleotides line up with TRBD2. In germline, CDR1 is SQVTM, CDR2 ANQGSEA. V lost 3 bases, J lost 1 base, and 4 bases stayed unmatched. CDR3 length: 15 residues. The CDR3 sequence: CSVEALAGGTDTQYF. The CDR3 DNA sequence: TGCAGCGTTGAGGCGCTAGCGGGAGGCACAGATACGCAGTATTTT.

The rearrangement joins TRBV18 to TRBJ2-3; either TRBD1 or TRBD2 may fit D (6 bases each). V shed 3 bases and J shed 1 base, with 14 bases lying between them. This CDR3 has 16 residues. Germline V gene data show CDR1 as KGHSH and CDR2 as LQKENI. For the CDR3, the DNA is TGTGCCAGCTCACCGGGGCTAGGGGGGCGCACAGATACGCAGTATTTT. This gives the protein CASSPGLGGRTDTQYF.

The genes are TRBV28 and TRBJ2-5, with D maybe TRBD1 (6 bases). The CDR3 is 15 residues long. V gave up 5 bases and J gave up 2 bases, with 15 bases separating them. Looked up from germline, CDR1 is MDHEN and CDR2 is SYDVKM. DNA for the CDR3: TGTGCCAGCAGTCTACAGGGCGTAGGGCAAGAGACCCAGTACTTC. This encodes CASSLQGVGQETQYF.

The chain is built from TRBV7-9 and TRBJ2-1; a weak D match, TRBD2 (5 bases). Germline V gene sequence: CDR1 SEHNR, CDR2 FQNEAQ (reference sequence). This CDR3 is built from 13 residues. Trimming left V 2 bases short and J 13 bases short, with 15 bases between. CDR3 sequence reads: CASSLSGTGSQFF. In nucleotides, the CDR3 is TGTGCCAGCAGCTTATCGGGTACGGGGTCCCAGTTCTTC. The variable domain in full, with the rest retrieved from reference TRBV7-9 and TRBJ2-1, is DTGVSQNPRHKITKRGQNVTFRCDPISEHNRLYWYRQTLGQGPEFLTYFQNEAQLEKSRLLSDRFSAERPKGSFSTLEIQRTEQGDSAMYLCASSLSGTGSQFFGPGTRLTVL.

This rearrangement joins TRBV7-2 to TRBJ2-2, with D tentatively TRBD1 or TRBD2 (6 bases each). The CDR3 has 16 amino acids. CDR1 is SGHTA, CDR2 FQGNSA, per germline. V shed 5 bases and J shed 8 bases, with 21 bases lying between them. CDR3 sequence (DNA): TGTGCCAGCAGCACCCTCTACCCGGGGGCCGGAGGGGAGCTGTTTTTT. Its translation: CASSTLYPGAGGELFF. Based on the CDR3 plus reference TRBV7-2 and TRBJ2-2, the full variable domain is GAGVSQSPSNKVTEKGKDVELRCDPISGHTALYWYRQSLGQGLEFLIYFQGNSAPDKSGLPSDRFSAERTGGSVSTLTIQRTQQEDSAVYLCASSTLYPGAGGELFFGEGSRLTVL.

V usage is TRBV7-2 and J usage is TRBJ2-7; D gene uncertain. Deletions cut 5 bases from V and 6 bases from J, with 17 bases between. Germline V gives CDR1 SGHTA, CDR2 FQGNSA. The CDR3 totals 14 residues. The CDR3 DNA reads TGTGCCAGCAGCCCCCCCAATCCAGTCGGCGAGCAGTACTTC. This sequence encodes CASSPPNPVGEQYF.

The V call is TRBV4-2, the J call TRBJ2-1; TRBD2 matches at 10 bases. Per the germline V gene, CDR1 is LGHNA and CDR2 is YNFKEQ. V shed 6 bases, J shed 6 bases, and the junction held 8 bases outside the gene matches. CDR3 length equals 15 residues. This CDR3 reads CASRFTGTSANEQFF. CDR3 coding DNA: TGTGCCAGCAGATTCACCGGGACTAGCGCCAATGAGCAGTTCTTC.

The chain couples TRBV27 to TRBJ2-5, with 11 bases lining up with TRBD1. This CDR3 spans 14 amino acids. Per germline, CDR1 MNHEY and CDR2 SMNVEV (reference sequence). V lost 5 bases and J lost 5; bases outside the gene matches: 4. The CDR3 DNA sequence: TGTGCCAGCAGTAGGACAGGGGGCTGGGAGACCCAGTACTTC. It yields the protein CASSRTGGWETQYF.

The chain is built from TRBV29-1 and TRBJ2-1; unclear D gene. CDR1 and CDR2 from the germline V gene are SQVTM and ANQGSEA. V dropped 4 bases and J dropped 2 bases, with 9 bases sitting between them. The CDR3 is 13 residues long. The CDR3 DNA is TGCAGCGTTGTTTCGGACCCCTACAATGAGCAGTTCTTC. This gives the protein CSVVSDPYNEQFF.

As DNA, the CDR3 is TGTGCCAGCAGCTTATCTAGCATCCCCCTCGAGCAGTACTTC. Translating it yields CASSLSSIPLEQYF. The chain links TRBV7-9 to TRBJ2-7; the D gene is possibly TRBD2 (5 bases). Trimming took off 2 bases at V and 6 bases at J, with 14 bases between the two ends. Germline lookup yields CDR1 SEHNR and CDR2 FQNEAQ (reference sequence). The CDR3 has 14 amino acids. Full variable domain (remainder filled in from reference TRBV7-9 and TRBJ2-7): DTGVSQNPRHKITKRGQNVTFRCDPISEHNRLYWYRQTLGQGPEFLTYFQNEAQLEKSRLLSDRFSAERPKGSFSTLEIQRTEQGDSAMYLCASSLSSIPLEQYFGPGTRLTVT.

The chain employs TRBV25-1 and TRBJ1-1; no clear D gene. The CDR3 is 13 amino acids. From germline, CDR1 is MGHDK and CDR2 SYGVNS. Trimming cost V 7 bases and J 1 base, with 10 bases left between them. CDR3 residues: CASISTGNTEAFF. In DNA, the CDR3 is TGTGCCAGCATAAGTACCGGGAACACTGAAGCTTTCTTT. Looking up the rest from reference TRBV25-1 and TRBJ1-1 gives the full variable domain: EADIYQTPRYLVIGTGKKITLECSQTMGHDKMYWYQQDPGMELHLIHYSYGVNSTEKGDLSSESTVSRIRTEHFPLTLESARPSHTSQYLCASISTGNTEAFFGQGTRLTVV.